Detailed here is one TCR beta chain. The data belong to a study of blood T cell repertoires in COVID-19. Study details: From the United States, Italy and Spain came samples of acute and convalescent COVID-19. Sample material is recorded as cDNA or gDNA derived from T cells, B-cell-depleted T cells, or PBMCs.

The V and J ends lost 4 bases and 3 bases, in that order; junction bases with no gene match: 4. CDR3 length: 15 residues. Germline CDR1 SNHLY, CDR2 FYNNEI. As originally analysed: Amplifying reference gene primers gave estimates of nucleated cell counts. Libraries were prepared by immunoSEQ multiplex PCR; TCRdb keeps only in-frame clonotypes and omits some of them. Clone size and the V and J calls come from that table; the DNA yielded D and trimming. The profile covers roughly 100,000 clones, with 81% appearing a single time and around a quarter taken by the ten largest. The chain employs TRBV2 and TRBJ2-1, with 9 bases lining up with TRBD2. The receptor's source is a man of 80 years or more with active or convalescent COVID-19. The sample was peripheral blood. CDR3 sequence (DNA): TGTGCCAGCAGTGTTCAGCGGGGGGACTACAATGAGCAGTTCTTC. This gives the protein CASSVQRGDYNEQFF.